This entry describes one T cell receptor beta chain. Antigen: not known. This CDR3 has 14 amino acids. Losses at the gene ends were 8 bases for V and 2 bases for J; bases not matched to a gene: 8. CDR1 and CDR2 from the germline V gene are PRHDT and FYEKMQ (reference sequence). These data originate in a study of cytomegalovirus exposure and HLA in healthy donors. Study-wide points: Only CMV serostatus was available as immune exposure information. Most subjects' HLA-A and HLA-B alleles were reportedly predicted from TCR beta sequences.

PCR used 60 Vbeta primers and 13 Jbeta primers. TCRdb keeps only in-frame clones here, not all; method: immunoSEQ multiplex PCR. The sample has some 150,000 clones, approximately 80% seen once. The V and J genes are TRBV13 and TRBJ2-7; 8 bases fit TRBD2. The material sequenced was PBMCs. The receptor's source is a female donor in good health and CMV-seropositive. The CDR3 reads CASASISGTYEQYF. The CDR3 DNA sequence: TGTGCCAGCGCTTCGATTAGCGGGACCTACGAGCAGTACTTC.